This T cell receptor beta chain was recorded in a study of shared clonotypes between healthy human individuals. Overall study: Donors, aged 18 to 49, were two women and three men. Points from the study as a whole: Shared clonotypes: about 5% naive CD4, 3.5% to 4% naive CD8, roughly 2.2% memory CD4, 0.4% to 0.45% memory CD8.

Assay: immunoSEQ multiplex PCR; the TCRdb copy retains only in-frame clones and omits some. Of around 750,000 clones listed, 74% are singletons. Germline V gene lookup returns CDR1 GTSNPN and CDR2 SVGIG (reference sequence). With 3 bases removed from V and 5 bases from J, the gap between germline ends came to 13 bases. The CDR3 covers 13 residues. This clone turned up a few times. Its matching antigen is unknown. The gene calls are TRBV30 and TRBJ1-2; D gene ambiguous. The receptor was derived from a woman in her twenties or thirties in good health. Source material: memory CD4+ T cells sorted from blood. The subset here: CD45RA-negative fraction. The CDR3 loop is CAWRTPVAYGYTF. The CDR3 coding sequence is TGTGCCTGGAGGACCCCAGTGGCTTATGGCTACACCTTC.